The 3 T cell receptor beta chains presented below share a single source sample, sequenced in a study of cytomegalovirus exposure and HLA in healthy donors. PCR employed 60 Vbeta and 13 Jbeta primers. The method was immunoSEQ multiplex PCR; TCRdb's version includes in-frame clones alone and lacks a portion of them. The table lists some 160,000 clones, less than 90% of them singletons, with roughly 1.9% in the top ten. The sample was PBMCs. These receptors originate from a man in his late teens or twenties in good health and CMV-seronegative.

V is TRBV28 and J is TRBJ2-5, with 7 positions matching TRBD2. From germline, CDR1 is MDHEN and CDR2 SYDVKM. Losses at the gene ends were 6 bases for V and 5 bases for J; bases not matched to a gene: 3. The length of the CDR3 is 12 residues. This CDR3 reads CASRGGSETQYF. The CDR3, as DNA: TGTGCCAGCAGGGGAGGGAGTGAGACCCAGTACTTC.

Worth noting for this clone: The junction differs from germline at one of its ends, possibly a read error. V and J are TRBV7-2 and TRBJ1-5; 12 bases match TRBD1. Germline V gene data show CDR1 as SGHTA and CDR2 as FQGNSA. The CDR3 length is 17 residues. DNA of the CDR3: TGTGCCAGCAGCCCTGGGACAGGGGGCGGGGGCAATCAGTCCCAGCATTTT. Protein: CASSPGTGGGGNQSQHF. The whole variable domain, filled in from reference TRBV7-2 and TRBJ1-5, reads GAGVSQSPSNKVTEKGKDVELRCDPISGHTALYWYRQSLGQGLEFLIYFQGNSAPDKSGLPSDRFSAERTGGSVSTLTIQRTQQEDSAVYLCASSPGTGGGGNQSQHFGDGTRLSIL.

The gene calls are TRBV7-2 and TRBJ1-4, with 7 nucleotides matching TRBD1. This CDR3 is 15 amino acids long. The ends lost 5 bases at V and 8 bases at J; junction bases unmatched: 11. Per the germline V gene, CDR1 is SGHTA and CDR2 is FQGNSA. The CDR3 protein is CASSPQTGSSEKLFF. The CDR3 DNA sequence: TGTGCCAGCAGCCCACAGACAGGGTCTAGCGAAAAACTGTTTTTT.